This T cell receptor beta chain derives from a study of T cell responses to AZD1222 COVID-19 vaccine. Study results and caveats: Vaccine-associated CD4 TCRs spanned spike, dominant at 160-218 and 743-854. Clonal diversity was possibly underestimated, and the donors were mostly white British, with more females.

To note about this clone: No antigen is known for it.

Deletions cut 7 bases from V and 2 bases from J, with 11 bases between. CDR3 length: 13 amino acids. Germline lookup yields CDR1 LNHDA and CDR2 SQIVND (reference sequence). The data were produced by immunoSEQ multiplex PCR, yet TCRdb's version contains in-frame clones alone and is incomplete. This table has some 140,000 clones, approximately 92% appearing once. The chain is built from TRBV19 and TRBJ1-1, with D maybe TRBD1 (5 bases). Sequenced here: peripheral blood, sampled on day 0 of AZD1222 vaccination. The TCR sequence derives from an adult in good health. Here the CDR3 DNA reads TGTGCCAGTACTAGACAGAGAAACACTGAAGCTTTCTTT. Translated: CASTRQRNTEAFF.